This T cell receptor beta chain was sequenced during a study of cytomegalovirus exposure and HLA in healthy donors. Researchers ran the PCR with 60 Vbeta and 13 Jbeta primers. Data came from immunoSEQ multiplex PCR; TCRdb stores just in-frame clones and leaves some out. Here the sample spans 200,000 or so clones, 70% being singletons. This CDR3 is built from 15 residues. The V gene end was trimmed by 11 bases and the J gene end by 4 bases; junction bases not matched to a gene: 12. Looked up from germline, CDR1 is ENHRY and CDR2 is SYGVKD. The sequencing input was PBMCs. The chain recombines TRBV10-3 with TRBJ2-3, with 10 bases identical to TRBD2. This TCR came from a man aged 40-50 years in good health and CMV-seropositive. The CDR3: CAAQTSGSPADTQYF. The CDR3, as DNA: TGTGCCGCCCAGACTAGCGGGTCTCCCGCAGATACGCAGTATTTT.